This T cell receptor beta chain comes out of a study of blood T cell repertoires in COVID-19. Across the whole study: T cells, B-cell-depleted T cells, or PBMCs supplied cDNA or gDNA.

Grouping used clinical history reported by participants in a survey and questionnaire. V was trimmed by 1 base and J by 0 bases, leaving 11 bases between them. Germline CDR1 reads SGHTA; CDR2 reads FQGNSA. There are 16 residues in the CDR3. Assay used: immunoSEQ multiplex PCR; TCRdb lists only in-frame clones, some missing. The sample contains roughly 260,000 clones, about 85% of which appear only once. The V call is TRBV7-2, the J call TRBJ2-3, with D hard to call. This sequence was found in a young woman with acute COVID-19. Sequencing was done on a sample of PBMCs or T cells enriched from blood (not recorded which). The CDR3 sequence: CASSLDGGSSTDTQYF. The CDR3 region has the DNA TGTGCCAGCAGCTTAGATGGCGGATCTAGCACAGATACGCAGTATTTT.